The rows below give T cell receptor beta chains drawn from one sample of a study of CD8 T cells in Susac syndrome. TCRdb independently ran MiXCR on the immunoSEQ multiplex PCR reads; one entry per CDR3 protein. In the table there are 150,000 or so distinct CDR3 sequences, less than 95% of which are singletons. Material for sequencing was CD4+ T cells from PBMCs. Receptors originate from a human donor with multiple sclerosis. Each CDR3 is given with its conserved first and last residue. A D gene is named only where the DNA matches it firmly. Rows may omit the clone size; those that give it use once, few, many or a size class.

v_call	j_call	d_call	clone_size	cdr3_nt	cdr3_aa
TRBV23-1	TRBJ1-3	.	.	TGCGCCAGCTTCCTCCGGGATGATGGAAACACCATATATTTT	CASFLRDDGNTIYF
TRBV3-1	TRBJ2-1	TRBD2	.	TGTGCCAGCAGCCCCGGGAGGCACTATGAGCAGTTCTTC	CASSPGRHYEQFF
TRBV13	TRBJ1-3	.	.	TGTGCCAGCAGACCCAACGGAGGGTACACCATATATTTT	CASRPNGGYTIYF
TRBV2	TRBJ1-5	TRBD1	.	TGTGCCAGCAGTCCGGACAGGGTTGGAGATCAGCCCCAGCATTTT	CASSPDRVGDQPQHF
TRBV30	TRBJ1-2	.	.	TGTGCCTGGAGGGGAGGAGGATATGGCTACACCTTC	CAWRGGGYGYTF
TRBV7-2	TRBJ2-5	.	.	TGTGCCAGCAGCTTATCCGGCAGGATTCCCAAAGAGACCCAGTACTTC	CASSLSGRIPKETQYF
TRBV12-3/TRBV12-4	TRBJ1-2	.	.	TGTGCCAGCAGGGTCCAGGGGAGCGATGGCTACACCTTC	CASRVQGSDGYTF
TRBV5-1	TRBJ1-4	TRBD1	once	TGCGCCAGCAGCTTGACGGGACAGCTCCCGTCGGAAAAACTGTTTTTT	CASSLTGQLPSEKLFF
TRBV7-2	TRBJ2-7	TRBD2	.	TGTGCCAGCAGCTTAAGGCTTGGGGGGAGGGTTAGCTCCTACGAGCAGTACTTC	CASSLRLGGRVSSYEQYF
TRBV4-2	TRBJ2-1	TRBD2	.	TGTGCCAGCAGCCAAGGAGCGGGGTACAATGAGCAGTTCTTC	CASSQGAGYNEQFF
TRBV7-9	TRBJ2-1	.	.	TGTGCCAGCAGCTTAGCGCTTTTCGGGAGCCCCTACAATGAGCAGTTCTTC	CASSLALFGSPYNEQFF
TRBV5-8	TRBJ2-7	.	.	TGTGCCAGCAGCTTAGCGGCCCAGCACTACGAGCAGTACTTC	CASSLAAQHYEQYF
TRBV11-2	TRBJ2-7	.	.	TGTGCCAGCAGCCTCATAAGCTACGAGCAGTACTTC	CASSLISYEQYF
TRBV12-5	TRBJ2-1	TRBD2	.	TGTGCTAGTGCTCCTGGACTAGCGACCCCTGATGAGCAGTTCTTC	CASAPGLATPDEQFF
TRBV4-1	TRBJ1-2	.	.	TGCGCCAGCAGCCAAGGCGTAGCGGACGGGGGGTTTTATGGCTACACCTTC	CASSQGVADGGFYGYTF
TRBV28	TRBJ2-5	.	.	TGTGCCAGCAGTTTTGGAGGCATTGGAATGGAGACCCAGTACTTC	CASSFGGIGMETQYF
TRBV11-2	TRBJ2-3	.	.	TGTGCCAGCAGCTTCACCAGTTCGGCGGGAACATCTCCACCCAGCACGGATACGCAGTATTTT	CASSFTSSAGTSPPSTDTQYF
TRBV4-2	TRBJ2-2	.	.	TGTGCCAGCAGTCCCAGGACGAACACCGGGGAGCTGTTTTTT	CASSPRTNTGELFF
TRBV6-5	TRBJ2-7	.	once	TGTGCCAGCAGTTCCCTCCGACTGACCCTCTTTATGGAGCAGTACTTC	CASSSLRLTLFMEQYF
TRBV27	TRBJ1-3	TRBD1	.	TGTGCCAGCAGTAGACAGGGTAACTCTGGAAACACCATATATTTT	CASSRQGNSGNTIYF
TRBV14	TRBJ1-2	.	.	TGTGCCAGCAGCCAGGTAGTTGGGTTTGGCTACACCTTC	CASSQVVGFGYTF
TRBV7-2	TRBJ2-7	.	.	TGTGCCAGCAGCTTAGATGCGGACGGCTCTGAGTACTTC	CASSLDADGSEYF
TRBV29-1	TRBJ1-2	.	.	TGCAGCGTTGCTCACAGGGAAGGCTCCTATGGCTACACCTTC	CSVAHREGSYGYTF
TRBV29-1	TRBJ1-1	.	.	TGCAGTACCCCGGGGGCCGGGTTGGGCACTGAAGCTTTCTTT	CSTPGAGLGTEAFF
TRBV2	TRBJ1-2	.	.	TGTGCCAGCAGTGTTAAAAGGATAGATGGCTACACCTTC	CASSVKRIDGYTF
TRBV10-1	TRBJ2-1	.	.	TGCGCCAGCAGTGAGTCGTTAAACAGGGATTATGAAGAGCAGTTCTTC	CASSESLNRDYEEQFF
TRBV2	TRBJ1-2	.	once	TGTGCCAGCAGTGAAGCTTTGCGCACTGGCTACACCTTC	CASSEALRTGYTF
TRBV20-1	TRBJ2-3	.	.	TGCAGTGCTAGAGGGCCTGGAGGGCCGAATCCAGATACGCAGTATTTT	CSARGPGGPNPDTQYF
TRBV4-1	TRBJ2-7	TRBD2	.	TGCGCCAGCAGCCCTGGACTAGCGGGAGAGGTCGAGCAGTACTTC	CASSPGLAGEVEQYF
TRBV24-1	TRBJ2-5	.	.	TGTGCCACCAGCGCAGGGTTGTCGGAGACCCAGTACTTC	CATSAGLSETQYF
TRBV15	TRBJ1-5	.	.	TGTGCCACCAGCAGGGGGGGCCAGGGCAATCAGCCCCAGCATTTT	CATSRGGQGNQPQHF
TRBV27	TRBJ1-2	.	.	TGTGCCAGCAGTTTAGAGGGGGTGGGGGCCCAAGGCTACACCTTC	CASSLEGVGAQGYTF
TRBV13	TRBJ2-2	.	.	TGTGCCAGCAGTTTCTACGTGACAGCCCGCGACGGGGAGCTGTTTTTT	CASSFYVTARDGELFF
TRBV3-1	TRBJ2-7	TRBD1	.	TGTGCCAGCAGCCAAGTGGGACAGGGGATTTACGAGCAGTACTTC	CASSQVGQGIYEQYF
TRBV29-1	TRBJ1-2	.	.	TGCAGCGTTGGCGGGCCCGCTAACTATGGCTACACCTTC	CSVGGPANYGYTF
TRBV11-3	TRBJ2-5	TRBD1	.	TGTGCCAGCAGCCACCGGACAGGGAGGACGGGGGAGACCCAGTACTTC	CASSHRTGRTGETQYF
TRBV7-9	TRBJ1-1	.	.	TGTGCCAGCAGCTCCCCCTCGGGGGGGCCCAGCACTGAAGCTTTCTTT	CASSSPSGGPSTEAFF
TRBV7-2	TRBJ1-1	.	.	TGTGCCAGCAGCTTACACGTTCACACTGAAGCTTTCTTT	CASSLHVHTEAFF
TRBV15	TRBJ2-1	.	.	TGTGCCACCAGCTGGCGACTGGACAATGAGCAGTTCTTC	CATSWRLDNEQFF
TRBV5-4	TRBJ2-3	.	.	TGTGCCAGCAGCTTGAACCGAGATACGCAGTATTTT	CASSLNRDTQYF
TRBV7-8	TRBJ1-1	.	.	TGTGCCAGCAGCTTAGCCGGGACGGTGAAAGCTTTCTTT	CASSLAGTVKAFF
TRBV6-5	TRBJ2-1	.	.	TGTGCCAGCAGTTACTCGATTGTGTCCACCAACAATGAGCAGTTCTTC	CASSYSIVSTNNEQFF
TRBV27	TRBJ2-3	.	.	TGTGCCAGCAAAGAGCGAAAGGGTAGCACAGATACGCAGTATTTT	CASKERKGSTDTQYF
TRBV2	TRBJ2-1	TRBD1	.	TGCGGACAGGGGGACGGAGCCTACAATGAGCAGTTCTTC	CGQGDGAYNEQFF
TRBV4-1	TRBJ1-2	TRBD1	.	TGCGCCAGCAGCCAAGACAACAGGGGGCCTGGCTACACCTTC	CASSQDNRGPGYTF
TRBV11-2	TRBJ1-3	.	.	TGTGCCAGCAGCCCCGAACGGGGCGGCTCCTCTGGAAACACCATATATTTT	CASSPERGGSSGNTIYF
TRBV7-8	TRBJ1-1	TRBD1	once	TGTGCCAGCAGCCCCGGACAGGGGGCTACTGAAGCTTTCTTT	CASSPGQGATEAFF
TRBV15	TRBJ2-3	.	.	TGTGCCACCAGCAGAGATCCGGGGTACACAGATACGCAGTATTTT	CATSRDPGYTDTQYF
TRBV20-1	TRBJ2-1	TRBD1	.	TGCAGAGGGACAGGGGGAAGTGAGCAGTTCTTC	CRGTGGSEQFF
TRBV2	TRBJ2-1	.	.	TGTGCCAGCGATCGGACAGCCAGCAATGAGCAGTTCTTC	CASDRTASNEQFF
TRBV5-1	TRBJ2-4	TRBD2	.	TGCGCCAGCAGCTTGGATGGGAGGGCCGTCAAAAACATTCAGTACTTC	CASSLDGRAVKNIQYF
TRBV7-2	TRBJ2-5	.	.	TGTGCCAGCAGCCCCGACAGGCCCACCATGACCCAGTACTTC	CASSPDRPTMTQYF